This T cell receptor beta chain was sequenced for a study of regulatory T cells in long-lasting Graves disease. Arm-PCR of CDR3 regions and iRepertoire HTBI primers were used to build TCR beta libraries. In TCRdb, the multiplex PCR reads were re-called with MiXCR into one record per CDR3 protein. The sample has around 480,000 distinct CDR3 sequences, 16% seen once. Time point described: newly diagnosed GD, antithyroid drugs for less than 3 months. With RNA extracted from PBMCs as input, the TCR library was made. This clonotype occurred a few times. These same data were also listed under a study on T cells in Graves' hyperthyroidism and ophthalmopathy.

This receptor was identified in a woman aged 40 to 65 with Graves disease. Sequencing used peripheral blood mononuclear cells (PBMCs), obtained at new diagnosis, from a patient treated with antithyroid drugs.

The CDR3 region has the DNA TGTGCCAGCAGTCCCCCCTGGGGGGCTAAGGACACTGAAGCTTTCTTT. Residues: CASSPPWGAKDTEAFF. The rearrangement links TRBV5-6 to TRBJ1-1; TRBD1 might be the D (6 bases). Trimming took off 5 bases at V and 3 bases at J, with 20 bases between the two ends. The CDR3 is 16 amino acids. Germline loops: CDR1 SGHDT, CDR2 YYEEEE.